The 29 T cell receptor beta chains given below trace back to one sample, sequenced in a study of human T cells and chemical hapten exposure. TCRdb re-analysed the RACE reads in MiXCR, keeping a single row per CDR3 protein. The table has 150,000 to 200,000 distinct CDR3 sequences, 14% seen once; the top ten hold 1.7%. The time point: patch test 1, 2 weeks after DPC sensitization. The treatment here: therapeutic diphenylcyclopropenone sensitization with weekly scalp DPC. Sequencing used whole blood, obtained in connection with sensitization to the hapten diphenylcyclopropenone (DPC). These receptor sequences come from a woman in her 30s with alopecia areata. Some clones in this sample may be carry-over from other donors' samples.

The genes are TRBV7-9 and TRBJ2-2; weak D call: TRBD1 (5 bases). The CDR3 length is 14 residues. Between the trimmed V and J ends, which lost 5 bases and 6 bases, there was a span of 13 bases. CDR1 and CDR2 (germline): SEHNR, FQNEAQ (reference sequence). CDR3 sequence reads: CASSRAGIPGELFF. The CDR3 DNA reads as TGTGCCAGCAGCCGCGCAGGGATTCCCGGGGAGCTGTTTTTT. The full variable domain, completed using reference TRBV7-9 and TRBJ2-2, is DTGVSQNPRHKITKRGQNVTFRCDPISEHNRLYWYRQTLGQGPEFLTYFQNEAQLEKSRLLSDRFSAERPKGSFSTLEIQRTEQGDSAMYLCASSRAGIPGELFFGEGSRLTVL.

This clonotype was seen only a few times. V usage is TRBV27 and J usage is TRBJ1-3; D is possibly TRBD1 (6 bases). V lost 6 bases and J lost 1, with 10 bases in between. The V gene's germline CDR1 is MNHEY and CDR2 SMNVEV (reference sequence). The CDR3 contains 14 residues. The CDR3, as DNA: TGTGCCAGCAGACAAAGGGGGTCTGGAAACACCATATATTTT. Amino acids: CASRQRGSGNTIYF.

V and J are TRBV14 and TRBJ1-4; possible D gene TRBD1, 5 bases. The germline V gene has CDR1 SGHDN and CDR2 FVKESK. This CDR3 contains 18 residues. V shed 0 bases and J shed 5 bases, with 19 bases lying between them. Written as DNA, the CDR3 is TGTGCCAGCAGCCAAGATTTTGTCCGGGGGGAGATCAATGAAAAACTGTTTTTT. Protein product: CASSQDFVRGEINEKLFF.

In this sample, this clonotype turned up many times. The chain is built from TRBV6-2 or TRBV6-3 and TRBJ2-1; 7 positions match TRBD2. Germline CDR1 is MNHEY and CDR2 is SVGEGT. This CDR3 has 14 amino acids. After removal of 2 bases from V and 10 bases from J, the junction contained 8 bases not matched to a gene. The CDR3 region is CASSYRGGSSEQFF. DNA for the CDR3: TGTGCCAGCAGTTACAGGGGCGGGAGTTCGGAGCAGTTCTTC.

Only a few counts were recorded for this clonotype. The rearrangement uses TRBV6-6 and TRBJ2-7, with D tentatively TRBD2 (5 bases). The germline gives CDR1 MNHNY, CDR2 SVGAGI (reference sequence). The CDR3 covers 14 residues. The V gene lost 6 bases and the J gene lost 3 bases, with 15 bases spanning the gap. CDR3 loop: CASSLTGLIYEQYF. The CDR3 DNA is TGTGCCAGCAGCCTTACGGGGTTAATCTACGAGCAGTACTTC.

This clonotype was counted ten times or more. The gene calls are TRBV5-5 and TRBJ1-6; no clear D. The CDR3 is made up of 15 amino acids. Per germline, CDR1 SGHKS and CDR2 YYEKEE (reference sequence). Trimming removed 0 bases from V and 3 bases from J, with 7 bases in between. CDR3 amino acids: CASSLVQDYNSPLHF. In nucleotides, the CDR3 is TGTGCCAGCAGCTTGGTACAAGACTATAATTCACCCCTCCACTTT.

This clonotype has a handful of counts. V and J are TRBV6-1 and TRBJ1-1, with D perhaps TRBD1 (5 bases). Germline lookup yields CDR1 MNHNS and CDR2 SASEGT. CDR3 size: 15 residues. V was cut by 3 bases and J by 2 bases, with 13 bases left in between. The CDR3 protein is CASSDTGGGNTEAFF. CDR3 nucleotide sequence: TGTGCCAGCAGTGATACCGGCGGGGGAAACACTGAAGCTTTCTTT.

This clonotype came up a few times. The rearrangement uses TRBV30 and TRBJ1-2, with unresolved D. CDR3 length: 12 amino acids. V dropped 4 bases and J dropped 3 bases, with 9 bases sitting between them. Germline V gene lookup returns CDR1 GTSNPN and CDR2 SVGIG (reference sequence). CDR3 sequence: CAWTPGDYGYTF. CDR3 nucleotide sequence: TGTGCCTGGACGCCCGGAGACTATGGCTACACCTTC.

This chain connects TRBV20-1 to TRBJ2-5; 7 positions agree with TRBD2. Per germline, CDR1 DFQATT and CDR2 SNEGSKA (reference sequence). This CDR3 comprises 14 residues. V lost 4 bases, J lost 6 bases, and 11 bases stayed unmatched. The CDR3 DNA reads TGCAGTGCTATAGTAAAGGCTAGCGGAAAGACCCAGTACTTC. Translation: CSAIVKASGKTQYF.

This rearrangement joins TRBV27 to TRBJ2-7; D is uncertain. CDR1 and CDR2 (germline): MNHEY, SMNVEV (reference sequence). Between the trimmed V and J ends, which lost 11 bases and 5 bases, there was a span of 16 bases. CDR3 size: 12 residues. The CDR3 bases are TGTGCCCATCATCAACTGTACGACGAGCAGTACTTC. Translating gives CAHHQLYDEQYF.

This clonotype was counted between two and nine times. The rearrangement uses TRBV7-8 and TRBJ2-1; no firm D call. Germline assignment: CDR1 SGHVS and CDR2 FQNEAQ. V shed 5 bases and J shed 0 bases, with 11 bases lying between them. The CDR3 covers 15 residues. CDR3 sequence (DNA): TGTGCCAGCAGCATTTTAATGAGCTCCTACAATGAGCAGTTCTTC. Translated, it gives CASSILMSSYNEQFF.

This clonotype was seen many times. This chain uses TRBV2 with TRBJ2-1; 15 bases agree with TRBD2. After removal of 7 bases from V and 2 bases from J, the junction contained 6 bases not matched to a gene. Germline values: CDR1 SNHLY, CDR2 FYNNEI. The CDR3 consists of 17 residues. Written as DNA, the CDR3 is TGTGCCAGCAACCTGGGACTAGCGGGAGGTACCTACAATGAGCAGTTCTTC. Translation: CASNLGLAGGTYNEQFF.

The CDR3: CASSLKGRGMNTEAFF. CDR3 nucleotide sequence: TGTGCCAGCAGTTTAAAGGGTAGGGGCATGAACACTGAAGCTTTCTTT. J is TRBJ1-1 and V is TRBV27, with a weak D call TRBD1 (5 bases). The CDR3 has 16 amino acids. Trimming took 2 bases from V and 0 from J, leaving 13 bases between them. Looked up from germline, CDR1 is MNHEY and CDR2 is SMNVEV (reference sequence).

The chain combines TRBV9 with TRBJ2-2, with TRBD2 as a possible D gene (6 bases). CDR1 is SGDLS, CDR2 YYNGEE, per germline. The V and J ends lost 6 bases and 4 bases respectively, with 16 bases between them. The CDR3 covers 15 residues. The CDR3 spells CASNRRQGGTGELFF. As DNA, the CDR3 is TGTGCCAGCAACCGTCGGCAGGGAGGCACCGGGGAGCTGTTTTTT. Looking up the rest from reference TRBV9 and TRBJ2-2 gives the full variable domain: DSGVTQTPKHLITATGQRVTLRCSPRSGDLSVYWYQQSLDQGLQFLIQYYNGEERAKGNILERFSAQQFPDLHSELNLSSLELGDSALYFCASNRRQGGTGELFFGEGSRLTVL.

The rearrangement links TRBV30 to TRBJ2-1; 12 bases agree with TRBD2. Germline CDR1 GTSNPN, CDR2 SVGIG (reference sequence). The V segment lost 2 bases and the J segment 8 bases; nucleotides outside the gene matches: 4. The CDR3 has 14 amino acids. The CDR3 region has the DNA TGTGCCTGGAGTCGGACTAGCGGGGAGGATGAGCAGTTCTTC. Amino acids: CAWSRTSGEDEQFF.

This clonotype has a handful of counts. CDR3 sequence: CASSLSLGSGGYEQYF. CDR3 in DNA: TGTGCCAGCAGCTTATCGCTAGGTAGCGGGGGCTACGAGCAGTACTTC. The V and J genes are TRBV7-9 and TRBJ2-7; 9 positions agree with TRBD2. Germline CDR1 reads SEHNR; CDR2 reads FQNEAQ (reference sequence). V shed 2 bases and J 3 bases; nucleotides not matched to a gene: 8. CDR3 size: 16 residues.

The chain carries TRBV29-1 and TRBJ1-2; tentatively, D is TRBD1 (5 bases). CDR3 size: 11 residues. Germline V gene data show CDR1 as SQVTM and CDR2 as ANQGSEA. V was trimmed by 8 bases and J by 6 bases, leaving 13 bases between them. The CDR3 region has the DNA TGCAGCTCGATCGGGGGAGATGGCTACACCTTC. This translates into CSSIGGDGYTF.

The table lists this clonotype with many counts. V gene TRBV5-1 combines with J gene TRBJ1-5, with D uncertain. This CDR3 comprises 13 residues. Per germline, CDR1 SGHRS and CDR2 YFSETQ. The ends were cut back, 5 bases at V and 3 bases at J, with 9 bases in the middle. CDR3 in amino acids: CASRARDNQPQHF. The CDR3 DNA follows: TGCGCCAGCAGGGCGAGGGACAATCAGCCCCAGCATTTT.

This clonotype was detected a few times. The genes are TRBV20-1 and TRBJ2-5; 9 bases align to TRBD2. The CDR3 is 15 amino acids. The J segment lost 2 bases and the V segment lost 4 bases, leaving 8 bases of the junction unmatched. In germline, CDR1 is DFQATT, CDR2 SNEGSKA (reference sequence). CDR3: CSATTLAGEQETQYF. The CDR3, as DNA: TGCAGTGCTACCACCTTAGCGGGAGAGCAAGAGACCCAGTACTTC.

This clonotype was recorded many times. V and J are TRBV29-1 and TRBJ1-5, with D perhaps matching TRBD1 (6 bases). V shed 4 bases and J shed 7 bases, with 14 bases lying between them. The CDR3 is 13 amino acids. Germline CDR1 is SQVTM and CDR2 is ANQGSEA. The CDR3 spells CSVGGANGQPQHF. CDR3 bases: TGCAGCGTTGGGGGGGCAAACGGGCAGCCCCAGCATTTT.

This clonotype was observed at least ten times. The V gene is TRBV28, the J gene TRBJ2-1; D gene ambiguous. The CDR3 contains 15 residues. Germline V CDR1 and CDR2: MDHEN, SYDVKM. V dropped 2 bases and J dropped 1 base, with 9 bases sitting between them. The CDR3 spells CASSLSPVSYNEQFF. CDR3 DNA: TGTGCCAGCAGTTTAAGCCCGGTGTCCTACAATGAGCAGTTCTTC.

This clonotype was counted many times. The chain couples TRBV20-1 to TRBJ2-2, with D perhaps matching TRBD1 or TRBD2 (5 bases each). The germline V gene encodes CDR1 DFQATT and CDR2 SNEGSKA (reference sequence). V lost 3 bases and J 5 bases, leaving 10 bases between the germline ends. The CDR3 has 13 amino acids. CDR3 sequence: CSASGTRTGELFF. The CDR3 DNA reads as TGCAGTGCTAGCGGGACCCGAACCGGGGAGCTGTTTTTT.

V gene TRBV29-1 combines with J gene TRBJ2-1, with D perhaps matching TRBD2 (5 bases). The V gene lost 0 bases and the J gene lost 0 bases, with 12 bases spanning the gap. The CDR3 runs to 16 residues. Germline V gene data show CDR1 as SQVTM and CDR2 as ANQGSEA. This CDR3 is CSVEDPGSSSYNEQFF. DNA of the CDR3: TGCAGCGTTGAAGATCCGGGATCAAGCTCCTACAATGAGCAGTTCTTC.

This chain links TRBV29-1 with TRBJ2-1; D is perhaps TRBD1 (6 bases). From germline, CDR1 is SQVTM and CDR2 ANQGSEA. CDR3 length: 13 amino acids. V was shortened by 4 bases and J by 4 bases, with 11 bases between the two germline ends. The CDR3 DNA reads TGCAGCGTTGGAAACAGGGCGTACAATGAGCAGTTCTTC. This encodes CSVGNRAYNEQFF.

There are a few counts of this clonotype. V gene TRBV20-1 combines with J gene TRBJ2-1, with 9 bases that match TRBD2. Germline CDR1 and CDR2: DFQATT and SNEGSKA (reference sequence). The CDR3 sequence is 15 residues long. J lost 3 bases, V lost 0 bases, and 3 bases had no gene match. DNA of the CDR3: TGCAGTGCTAGAGATTTGACTAGCGGCTACAATGAGCAGTTCTTC. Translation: CSARDLTSGYNEQFF.

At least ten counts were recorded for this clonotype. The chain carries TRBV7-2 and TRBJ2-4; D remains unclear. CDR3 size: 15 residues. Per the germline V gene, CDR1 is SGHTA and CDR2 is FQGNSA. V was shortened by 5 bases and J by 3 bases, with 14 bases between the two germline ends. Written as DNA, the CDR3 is TGTGCCAGCAGCCTAGAGCTGGCCGGCAAAAACATTCAGTACTTC. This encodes CASSLELAGKNIQYF.

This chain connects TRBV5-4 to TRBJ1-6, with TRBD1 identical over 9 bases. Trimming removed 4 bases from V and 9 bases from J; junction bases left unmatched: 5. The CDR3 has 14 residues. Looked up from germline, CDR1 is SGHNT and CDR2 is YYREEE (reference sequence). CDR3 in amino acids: CASSVTGGISPLHF. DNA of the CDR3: TGTGCCAGCAGCGTTACAGGGGGCATTTCACCCCTCCACTTT.

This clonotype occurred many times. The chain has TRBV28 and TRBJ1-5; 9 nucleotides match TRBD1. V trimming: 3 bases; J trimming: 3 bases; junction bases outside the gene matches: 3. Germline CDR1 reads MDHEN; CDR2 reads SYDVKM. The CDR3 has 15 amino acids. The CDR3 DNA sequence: TGTGCCAGCAGTTTCGGGGACAGGGTCAATCAGCCCCAGCATTTT. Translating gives CASSFGDRVNQPQHF.

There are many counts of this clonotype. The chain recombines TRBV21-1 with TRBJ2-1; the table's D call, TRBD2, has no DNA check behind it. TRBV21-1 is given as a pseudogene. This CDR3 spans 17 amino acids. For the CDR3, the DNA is TGTGCCAGCAGCGCACAAAGGTCGGAGGGTGTTACGAATGAGCAGTTCTTC. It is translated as CASSAQRSEGVTNEQFF.